This TCR beta chain was found in a study of cytomegalovirus exposure and HLA in healthy donors. Study-wide findings and caveats: Later work found that TCR association rates differed between HLA loci; DRB1 had the most and HLA-C the fewest. Donor immune exposure was known only as CMV serostatus.

CDR1 and CDR2 from the germline V gene are ENHRY and SYGVKD. CDR3 length: 16 residues. Trimming took 6 bases from V and 5 from J; bases not matched to a gene: 5. Primers for the PCR totalled 60 Vbeta and 13 Jbeta. Assay used: immunoSEQ multiplex PCR; TCRdb lists only in-frame clones, some missing. Of about 110,000 clones listed, approximately 70% are singletons. A few counts support this clone. Its antigen is still unknown. All the people who gave samples were healthy bone marrow donors. This receptor was identified in a man aged 40-49 years in good health and CMV-seronegative. Sequenced input: PBMCs. This rearrangement joins TRBV10-3 to TRBJ2-1; 15 bases are a match to TRBD2. The CDR3 DNA reads TGTGCCATCAGCCCGGGACTAGCGGGGGGTAACAATGAGCAGTTCTTC. Amino acids: CAISPGLAGGNNEQFF.